This entry features one T cell receptor (beta chain) sequence. Its antigen is undetermined. Some clones are missing from TCRdb's copy, which holds only in-frame ones; the method was immunoSEQ multiplex PCR. The sample lists roughly 150,000 clones, 80% to 90% occurring once. Stated time point: blood 2 weeks post-SBRT. Treatment of the sample: 15 Gy SBRT to primary tumor, nephrectomy 4 weeks later. After SBRT, blood was collected at 2 and 4 weeks, plus baseline. This renal cell carcinoma was of the clear cell type. This sample stems from a study of radiation and T cells in renal cell carcinoma. In the study overall: Nephrectomy followed 15 Gy stereotactic body radiation by 4 weeks. Findings and caveats of the study: In blood, top tumor clones expanded by 2 weeks, shrinking by 4.

The junction had 7 bases not matched to a gene; V was cut back by 4 bases and J by 5 bases. The CDR3 is 16 residues long. The germline V gene has CDR1 MNHNY and CDR2 SVGAGI (reference sequence). The rearrangement joins TRBV6-6 to TRBJ2-1, with 11 bases identical to TRBD1. This sample comprised blood, obtained from a patient whose treatment included radiotherapy and nephrectomy. The clonotype comes from a woman between 50 and 59 years old with renal cell carcinoma. The CDR3 coding sequence is TGTGCCAGCAGTTTCCAGGACAGGGGGCGCGACAATGAGCAGTTCTTC. Protein product: CASSFQDRGRDNEQFF.